The following is a T cell receptor (beta chain) sequence with its context. This record belongs to a study of blood T cell repertoires in COVID-19. About the study: PBMCs, B-cell-depleted T cells, or T cells were the source of the cDNA or gDNA that made up the material.

In terms of age and location, participants ranged from about 18 to 89 years and lived in about two dozen US areas. Clinical histories supplied by participants themselves formed the basis of cohort assignment. In the original processing: Scientists estimated how many nucleated cells there were by amplifying reference gene primers. Here immunoSEQ multiplex PCR was the method, and the copy in TCRdb shows in-frame clones only, minus some. V and J calls and clone size follow that table, whereas D and trimming were derived from the DNA. The sample lists about 130,000 clones, roughly 83% occurring once. V was pared by 5 bases and J by 6 bases, with 15 bases between. Germline V gene lookup returns CDR1 KGHSH and CDR2 LQKENI. The CDR3 contains 14 residues.

The V gene is TRBV18, the J gene TRBJ2-3, with TRBD2 as a possible D gene (5 bases). This sequence originates from a man in his fifties or sixties who had recovered from COVID-19. Sample: PBMCs or T cells enriched from blood (not recorded which). CDR3 sequence (DNA): TGTGCCAGCTCAACCGGATCCGGCGGGGATACGCAGTATTTT. It codes for CASSTGSGGDTQYF.